A selection of T cell receptor beta chains follows, all from one sample in a study of T cells in Graves' hyperthyroidism and ophthalmopathy. TCRdb reprocessed the multiplex PCR reads via MiXCR and lists one record per CDR3 protein. The sample has hundreds of thousands of distinct CDR3 sequences; about 45% are singletons. Material: peripheral blood or thyroid tissue (not recorded which). The receptors come from an adult man with Graves' disease, either hyperthyroidism or ophthalmopathy (not recorded which). The CDR3 runs from the conserved cysteine through the conserved F or W. The D gene is left open where the match is weak. Not every row has a clone size; where given, it reads once, few, many or a size class.

D gene	V gene	J gene	clone size	CDR3 DNA	CDR3 protein
TRBD1	TRBV19	TRBJ1-1	NA	TGTGCCAGTAGTAAACGACAGGGTTTAGGGCTCACTGAAGCTTTCTTT	CASSKRQGLGLTEAFF
TRBD1	TRBV6-5	TRBJ1-1	NA	TGTGCCAGCAGTTCAAATCGGGACAGGGTTGGCACTGAAGCTTTCTTT	CASSSNRDRVGTEAFF
TRBD1	TRBV15	TRBJ1-2	NA	TGTGCCACCAGCAGAGAAGGACAGGGGGCGCCTACCTATGGCTACACCTTC	CATSREGQGAPTYGYTF
TRBD1	TRBV19	TRBJ1-5	NA	TGTGCCAGTACCAAGGACAGGGTCGGGCAGCCCCAGCATTTT	CASTKDRVGQPQHF
TRBD1	TRBV25-1	TRBJ1-1	NA	TGTGCCAGCAGTTACCAGGGGGAAGACACTGAAGCTTTCTTT	CASSYQGEDTEAFF
TRBD1	TRBV2	TRBJ1-5	many	TGTGCCAGCAGGGACAGGGCGGGGACCGGTGGGTCCCAGCATTTT	CASRDRAGTGGSQHF
NA	TRBV5-8	TRBJ2-7	many	TGTGCCAGCGGCTACTACGGACCGATCGAGCAGTACTTC	CASGYYGPIEQYF
NA	TRBV20-1	TRBJ1-5	NA	TGCAGTGCCTACCCGCATACCAATCAGCCCCAGCATTTT	CSAYPHTNQPQHF
NA	TRBV7-8	TRBJ1-5	NA	TGTGCCAGCAGCATGGGGGGGCCCCAGCATTTT	CASSMGGPQHF
TRBD1	TRBV2	TRBJ1-2	NA	TGTGCCAGCACGGACAGGGGCCGGGGCTACACCTTC	CASTDRGRGYTF
NA	TRBV25-1	TRBJ1-6	NA	TGTGCCAGCAGGCGGGGTGGACAGCCCTATAATTCACCCCTCCACTTT	CASRRGGQPYNSPLHF
NA	TRBV5-1	TRBJ1-2	NA	TGCGCCAGCAGCTTCGAAATCCTCTATGGCTACACCTTC	CASSFEILYGYTF
NA	TRBV6-5	TRBJ1-5	NA	TGTGCCAGCAGTCCCGAAGGAGACACATATCAGCCCCAGCATTTT	CASSPEGDTYQPQHF
NA	TRBV5-1	TRBJ1-3	many	TGCGCCAGCAGGGAGTTGGATGGAAACACCATATATTTT	CASRELDGNTIYF
NA	TRBV7-3	TRBJ2-5	many	TGTGCCAGCAGCCTAGGGGTCCGAGAGACCCAGTACTTC	CASSLGVRETQYF
TRBD1	TRBV29-1	TRBJ1-1	many	TGCAGCGGACACCACGGGGACAGAGTAATGAACACTGAAGCTTTCTTT	CSGHHGDRVMNTEAFF
NA	TRBV20-1	TRBJ2-5	many	TGCAGTGCTTACCGGGTCCTAGGGGAGACCCAGTACTTC	CSAYRVLGETQYF
TRBD2	TRBV9	TRBJ2-7	few	TGTGCCAGCAGCTCGGGACTAGCGGGAGCCGAGCAGTACTTC	CASSSGLAGAEQYF
NA	TRBV6-5	TRBJ2-5	few	TGTGCCAGCAGTTACTCGAGTGGGGTTCTTGAGACCCAGTACTTC	CASSYSSGVLETQYF
NA	TRBV3-1	TRBJ2-5	NA	TGTGCCAGCAGCCAAGGGACCATGCCCCACGAGACCCAGTACTTC	CASSQGTMPHETQYF
TRBD1	TRBV24-1	TRBJ2-5	once	TGTGCCACCAGGGGGACAGGTATACAAGAGACCCAGTACTTC	CATRGTGIQETQYF
TRBD1	TRBV29-1	TRBJ1-2	few	TGCAGCGTTGAAGTCAGCAGGGGGATTGGCTACACCTTC	CSVEVSRGIGYTF
TRBD1	TRBV4-1	TRBJ1-4	NA	TGCGCCAGCAGCCCGCGGGGACAGCCAACTAATGAAAAACTGTTTTTT	CASSPRGQPTNEKLFF
TRBD1	TRBV10-2	TRBJ1-2	many	TGCGCCAGCAGTGAGTCGACGAGGACAGGTTCTGGCTACACCTTC	CASSESTRTGSGYTF
NA	TRBV6-5	TRBJ1-5	NA	TGTGCCAGCAGTGTCTACAGGGTAGAACCCCAGCATTTT	CASSVYRVEPQHF
NA	TRBV5-1	TRBJ2-2	few	TGCGCCAGCAGCATGGGGGCAAGGAACACCGGGGAGCTGTTTTTT	CASSMGARNTGELFF
TRBD1	TRBV7-9	TRBJ1-2	few	TGTGCCAGCAGCAAGTACACGACAGGGGCAGAGGGTGGCTACACCTTC	CASSKYTTGAEGGYTF
NA	TRBV2	TRBJ1-1	NA	TGTGCCAGCAGAATGAATAGGGGGAGACCTGAAGCTTTCTTT	CASRMNRGRPEAFF
NA	TRBV10-3	TRBJ1-1	many	TGTGCCATCAGTGAGTTGGGCAGCACTATGAACACTGAAGCTTTCTTT	CAISELGSTMNTEAFF
TRBD1	TRBV10-3	TRBJ1-4	NA	TGTGCCATCAGCCCCGGGACAGGGGGTGAAAAACTGTTTTTT	CAISPGTGGEKLFF
NA	TRBV7-8	TRBJ1-1	few	TGTGCCAGCAGCCAAGTCGGGGGGAACAACCTTGGAGCTTTCTTT	CASSQVGGNNLGAFF
TRBD1	TRBV5-4	TRBJ1-1	once	TGTGCCAGCAGCATGGGACAGGGGGAGAACACTGAAGCTTCCTTT	CASSMGQGENTEASF
NA	TRBV30	TRBJ1-1	NA	TGTGCCTGGAGTGTACAAGGTTCTATCACTGAAGCTTTCTTT	CAWSVQGSITEAFF
TRBD1	TRBV6-6	TRBJ1-6	NA	TGTGCCAGCAGTCGACAGGGGGACAATTCACCCCTCCACTTT	CASSRQGDNSPLHF
NA	TRBV25-1	TRBJ2-7	NA	TGTGCTAGTGGTCCGGGCATAGGGGCCCTACGCGAGCAGTACTTC	CASGPGIGALREQYF
NA	TRBV2	TRBJ2-5	NA	TGTGCCAGCAGTGAAGCGGTGGAGACCCAGTACTTC	CASSEAVETQYF
NA	TRBV7-8	TRBJ1-2	NA	TGTGCCAGCAGCTCCGTCTCTCGAGGCTACACCTTC	CASSSVSRGYTF
TRBD1	TRBV10-3	TRBJ2-5	NA	TGTGCCATCAGTGACCCGACAGGGTTGGAGACCCAGTACTTC	CAISDPTGLETQYF
NA	TRBV5-6	TRBJ1-1	NA	TGTGCCAGCAGCTTTGGCTGGGGGGGGCAGACTGAAGCTTTCTTT	CASSFGWGGQTEAFF
NA	TRBV10-2	TRBJ1-1	many	TGCGCCAGCAGTCAGACGGGGAACACTGAAGCTTTCTTT	CASSQTGNTEAFF
NA	TRBV20-1	TRBJ1-5	NA	TGCAGTGCTAGAGTTCCAGGCTTCAATCAGCCCCAGCATTTT	CSARVPGFNQPQHF
TRBD2	TRBV7-3	TRBJ2-7	NA	TGTGCCAGCAGCTTATCGGGGGGGCCGTCCTCCGAGCAGTACTTC	CASSLSGGPSSEQYF
TRBD2	TRBV7-9	TRBJ2-7	once	TGTGCCAGCAGCAGCGCCCATCTAGCGGGGGTGTACGAGCAGTACTTC	CASSSAHLAGVYEQYF
TRBD2	TRBV5-1	TRBJ2-5	few	TGCGCCAGCAGCGCTAGCGGCCGCCCTCAAGAGACCCAGTACTTC	CASSASGRPQETQYF
TRBD1	TRBV5-1	TRBJ1-3	few	TGCGCCAGCAGCTTGGAAGGGGACAGGGCAAACACCATATATTTT	CASSLEGDRANTIYF
NA	TRBV7-9	TRBJ1-3	NA	TGTGCCAGCAGCCCAGGAGGGGGACTAGCGGGAAACACCATATATTTT	CASSPGGGLAGNTIYF
NA	TRBV7-3	TRBJ2-2	NA	TGTGCCAGCAGCGTCGGGGCCGGGGAGCTGTTTTTT	CASSVGAGELFF
NA	TRBV7-2	TRBJ2-7	NA	TGTGCCAGCAGTACCAGGTTCGAGCAGTACTTC	CASSTRFEQYF
NA	TRBV7-9	TRBJ1-5	few	TGTGCCAGCAGCCAAGAGTCGGATCAGCCCCAGCATTTT	CASSQESDQPQHF
TRBD1	TRBV29-1	TRBJ1-5	NA	TGCAGTGCTAGCGGGACAGGCATAGCCAATCAGCCCCAGCATTTT	CSASGTGIANQPQHF
TRBD1	TRBV20-1	TRBJ2-7	few	TGCAGTGCTAGAGATGCTGGGACAGGATCCTACGAGCAGTACTTC	CSARDAGTGSYEQYF
NA	TRBV10-3	TRBJ2-2	NA	TGTGCCAGCGGAAATGAGAACACCGGGGAGCTGTTTTTT	CASGNENTGELFF
TRBD1	TRBV15	TRBJ2-7	NA	TGTGCCACCAGCAGAGTTCGACAGGGCTACGAGCAGTACTTC	CATSRVRQGYEQYF
NA	TRBV19	TRBJ2-2	few	TGTGCCAGTAGTATAGGAGGAGTCGGGGAGCTGTTTTTT	CASSIGGVGELFF
TRBD1	TRBV10-3	TRBJ1-5	NA	TGTGCCAGCAGTTACTTTTGGGACAGGGCTGGCAATCAGCCCCAGCATTTT	CASSYFWDRAGNQPQHF
NA	TRBV6-1	TRBJ1-1	few	TGTGCCAGCACCATCCGGGACATTTACACTGAAGCTTTCTTT	CASTIRDIYTEAFF
NA	TRBV7-9	TRBJ1-2	many	TGTGCCAGCAGCGTACAGGGAATCGGCTACACCTTC	CASSVQGIGYTF
NA	TRBV7-3	TRBJ1-2	NA	TGTGCCAGCAGCTCGTCTTTTAACTCAGGGGTAGGCTATGGCTACACCTTC	CASSSSFNSGVGYGYTF
NA	TRBV6-6	TRBJ2-7	NA	TGTGCCAGCAGTGAATGGCTAGCAGAGTACGAGCAGTACTTC	CASSEWLAEYEQYF